These 27 T cell receptor beta chains were all obtained from the same sample, sequenced in a study of T cells in Graves' hyperthyroidism and ophthalmopathy. Researchers took RNA transcripts and amplified the TCR beta CDR3 regions from them. Researchers ran a first-round RT-PCR on the TCR CDR3 using the HTBI primer set. TCRdb reanalysed the multiplex PCR reads using MiXCR and keeps one entry per CDR3 protein. Of 500,000 to 750,000 distinct CDR3 sequences detected, around a sixth appear once; the ten largest clones hold approximately 7%. The sample comprised blood. Receptors were obtained from a young woman with Graves' hyperthyroidism.

The V gene is TRBV5-5, the J gene TRBJ1-5, with 8 bases identical to TRBD1. The germline V gene encodes CDR1 SGHKS and CDR2 YYEKEE (reference sequence). J gave up 6 bases and V 4 bases, and 3 bases lay outside the gene matches. The CDR3 runs 13 residues. The CDR3 region is CASSQTGAQPQHF. DNA of the CDR3: TGTGCCAGCAGCCAGACAGGGGCTCAGCCCCAGCATTTT. Full variable domain (outside the CDR3, taken from reference TRBV5-5 and TRBJ1-5): DAGVTQSPTHLIKTRGQQVTLRCSPISGHKSVSWYQQVLGQGPQFIFQYYEKEERGRGNFPDRFSARQFPNYSSELNVNALLLGDSALYLCASSQTGAQPQHFGDGTRLSIL.

The genes are TRBV9 and TRBJ2-1; the match to TRBD2 covers 10 bases. V shed 4 bases and J 4 bases; nucleotides not matched to a gene: 5. The germline V gene encodes CDR1 SGDLS and CDR2 YYNGEE. There are 15 residues in the CDR3. In nucleotides, the CDR3 is TGTGCCAGCAGCCCAGAACTAGCGGGATACAATGAGCAGTTCTTC. As protein: CASSPELAGYNEQFF.

This clonotype was observed many times. J is TRBJ2-5 and V is TRBV6-1, with 10 positions matching TRBD2. The germline V gene has CDR1 MNHNS and CDR2 SASEGT. V shed 7 bases and J 4 bases; nucleotides not matched to a gene: 12. This CDR3 comprises 16 residues. This CDR3 is CASTGPSGRARETQYF. CDR3 nucleotides: TGTGCCAGCACCGGGCCCAGCGGGAGGGCCCGAGAGACCCAGTACTTC.

The gene calls are TRBV4-3 and TRBJ1-6; a weak D match, TRBD1 (6 bases). The CDR3 extends over 15 amino acids. The germline gives CDR1 LGHNA, CDR2 YSLEER. The V end lost 0 bases, the J end lost 6 bases, and 9 bases lay between the germline ends. CDR3 in DNA: TGCGCCAGCAGCCAAGATCCCAGGGGTAATTCACCCCTCCACTTT. Protein: CASSQDPRGNSPLHF.

The chain combines TRBV3-2 with TRBJ1-1; TRBD1 is the table's D call and was not checked against the DNA. TRBV3-2 is marked as a pseudogene. The CDR3 spans 15 residues. The CDR3 loop is CASSQAGHPNTEAFF. DNA for the CDR3: TGTGCCAGCAGCCAAGCGGGACACCCGAACACTGAAGCTTTCTTT.

This clonotype was seen ten or more times. This chain connects TRBV29-1 to TRBJ1-2, with 8 bases fitting TRBD1. V shed 6 bases and J 5 bases; nucleotides not matched to a gene: 14. This CDR3 region has 15 residues. Germline values: CDR1 SQVTM, CDR2 ANQGSEA. As DNA, the CDR3 is TGCAGCGTACTGACAGGGGAGCCCCCTTTTTATGGCTACACCTTC. Amino acid sequence: CSVLTGEPPFYGYTF.

This clonotype was observed a few times. The V gene is TRBV30, the J gene TRBJ2-7; 10 nucleotides line up with TRBD2. Losses at the gene ends were 0 bases for V and 4 bases for J; bases not matched to a gene: 12. CDR1 and CDR2 from the germline V gene are GTSNPN and SVGIG (reference sequence). The CDR3 length is 17 residues. This CDR3 is CAWSVHRASGSSYEQYF. CDR3 coding DNA: TGTGCCTGGAGTGTACACAGGGCTAGCGGGAGTAGTTACGAGCAGTACTTC. The full variable domain, its missing parts supplied by reference TRBV30 and TRBJ2-7, is SQTIHQWPATLVQPVGSPLSLECTVEGTSNPNLYWYRQAAGRGLQLLFYSVGIGQISSEVPQNLSASRPQDRQFILSSKKLLLSDSGFYLCAWSVHRASGSSYEQYFGPGTRLTVT.

V is TRBV20-1 and J is TRBJ2-1; tentatively, D is TRBD1 (6 bases). Trimming stripped 0 bases from V and 4 bases from J, with 16 bases between. The V gene's germline CDR1 is DFQATT and CDR2 SNEGSKA (reference sequence). The CDR3 is made up of 16 amino acids. CDR3 loop: CSARDPGQGIYNEQFF. The CDR3, as DNA: TGCAGTGCTAGAGATCCCGGGCAGGGGATATACAATGAGCAGTTCTTC.

This clonotype has only a few counts. V is TRBV28 and J is TRBJ2-3; D may be TRBD1 or TRBD2 (5 bases each). Between the trimmed V and J ends, which lost 7 bases and 14 bases, there was a span of 19 bases. In germline, CDR1 is MDHEN, CDR2 SYDVKM. This CDR3 spans 12 amino acids. The CDR3 reads CASTKPGTSLYF. The CDR3 coding sequence is TGTGCCAGCACCAAACCCGGGACCAGCTTGTATTTT.

This clonotype was counted only a few times. V usage is TRBV20-1 and J usage is TRBJ1-2, with D uncertain. Germline CDR1 reads DFQATT; CDR2 reads SNEGSKA (reference sequence). This CDR3 region has 12 residues. V was shortened by 6 bases and J by 5 bases, with 13 bases between the two germline ends. CDR3 in DNA: TGCAGTGCCAGCGGGGTGGGGTATGGCTACACCTTC. Protein product: CSASGVGYGYTF.

This clonotype was observed many times. The chain combines TRBV27 with TRBJ2-7; D is unresolved. Trimming stripped 6 bases from V and 2 bases from J, with 11 bases between. The CDR3 consists of 13 residues. CDR1 is MNHEY, CDR2 SMNVEV, per germline (reference sequence). The CDR3 sequence: CASRPSAAYEQYF. CDR3 coding DNA: TGTGCCAGCAGACCCTCGGCCGCCTACGAGCAGTACTTC.

DNA of the CDR3: TGTGCCAGCAGTCACCAGAGTATTCCCTACAATGAGCAGTTCTTC. Its translation: CASSHQSIPYNEQFF. This chain links TRBV27 with TRBJ2-1; D gene unclear. The germline V gene encodes CDR1 MNHEY and CDR2 SMNVEV (reference sequence). Trimming removed 5 bases at V and 2 bases at J, with 13 bases between. This CDR3 is built from 15 residues.

This clonotype was observed a few times. The chain recombines TRBV20-1 with TRBJ2-7; D gene ambiguous. This CDR3 is built from 11 residues. Germline V CDR1 and CDR2: DFQATT, SNEGSKA (reference sequence). CDR3 nucleotides: TGCAGGGGGATTAACTCCTACGAGCAGTACTTC. Protein product: CRGINSYEQYF.

Comment on this clonotype: A read error may be the cause here, since a much bigger clone is one base away. The chain combines TRBV10-3 with TRBJ2-2; 8 bases are a match to TRBD2. The CDR3 totals 18 residues. V shed 0 bases and J 4 bases; nucleotides not matched to a gene: 10. CDR1 is ENHRY, CDR2 SYGVKD, per germline. This chain's CDR3 is CAISESFAGGSVTGELFF. The CDR3 nucleotides are TGTGCCATCAGTGAGTCTTTTGCGGGAGGATCGGTCACCGGGGAGCTGTTTTTT.

The table lists this clonotype with a few counts. The gene calls are TRBV5-1 and TRBJ2-1; 7 positions agree with TRBD2. CDR1 and CDR2 from the germline V gene are SGHRS and YFSETQ. This CDR3 spans 12 amino acids. Trimming at V came to 3 bases and at J to 9 bases, leaving 3 bases not matched to a gene. CDR3 sequence reads: CASSSTGGEQFF. The CDR3 DNA sequence: TGCGCCAGCAGCTCGACGGGAGGTGAGCAGTTCTTC.

This clonotype was seen repeatedly, ten times or more. The chain links TRBV5-1 to TRBJ2-1, with D possibly being TRBD2 (5 bases). Germline V gives CDR1 SGHRS, CDR2 YFSETQ. V was trimmed by 4 bases and J by 6 bases, leaving 11 bases between them. There are 13 residues in the CDR3. CDR3 in DNA: TGCGCCAGCAGCCAGGACTGGGCCAATGAGCAGTTCTTC. It is translated as CASSQDWANEQFF.

In this sample, this clonotype turned up many times. The chain joins TRBV20-1 to TRBJ2-1, with 7 bases aligning to TRBD2. V was pared by 2 bases and J by 9 bases, with 7 bases of the junction left unmatched. Germline CDR1 DFQATT, CDR2 SNEGSKA (reference sequence). The CDR3 covers 13 residues. The CDR3 coding sequence is TGCAGTGCTAGAAAAAGGACTAGTTTTGAGCAGTTCTTC. Its translation is CSARKRTSFEQFF.

This clonotype was seen at least ten times. The V call is TRBV6-1, the J call TRBJ2-1; TRBD1 matches 12 bases. V was pared by 6 bases and J by 7 bases, with 10 bases of the junction left unmatched. Germline V gene data show CDR1 as MNHNS and CDR2 as SASEGT. The CDR3 covers 16 residues. The CDR3 DNA sequence: TGTGCCAGCAGGCCGACCGGGACAGGGGGCAGGAATGAGCAGTTCTTC. Translation: CASRPTGTGGRNEQFF.

V usage is TRBV19 and J usage is TRBJ1-4, with D possibly TRBD1 on 6 matching bases. With 6 bases removed from V and 0 bases from J, the gap between germline ends came to 8 bases. The CDR3 extends over 14 amino acids. Germline V CDR1 and CDR2: LNHDA, SQIVND (reference sequence). This CDR3 is CASRRQATNEKLFF. The DNA of the CDR3 is TGTGCCAGTAGACGACAGGCAACTAATGAAAAACTGTTTTTT. Using reference TRBV19 and TRBJ1-4 for the parts outside the CDR3, the full variable domain is DGGITQSPKYLFRKEGQNVTLSCEQNLNHDAMYWYRQDPGQGLRLIYYSQIVNDFQKGDIAEGYSVSREKKESFPLTVTSAQKNPTAFYLCASRRQATNEKLFFGSGTQLSVL.

The V and J genes are TRBV7-6 and TRBJ2-7; 9 bases are a match to TRBD2. The CDR3 length is 16 residues. From germline, CDR1 is SGHVS and CDR2 FNYEAQ. V gave up 5 bases and J gave up 4 bases; unmatched junction bases: 12. Written as DNA, the CDR3 is TGTGCCAGCAGCCCAGCCGGCGGGAGGGCCTCGTACGAGCAGTACTTC. This gives the protein CASSPAGGRASYEQYF.

This clonotype was observed many times. The genes are TRBV7-2 and TRBJ2-7, with D tentatively TRBD2 (6 bases). The CDR3 has 15 residues. The V end lost 5 bases, the J end lost 2 bases, and 16 bases lay between the germline ends. CDR1 SGHTA and CDR2 FQGNSA come from the germline V gene. CDR3: CASSRLHGGTYEQYF. CDR3 coding DNA: TGTGCCAGCAGCCGGCTGCACGGGGGAACCTACGAGCAGTACTTC.

There are many counts of this clonotype. V usage is TRBV20-1 and J usage is TRBJ2-7; possible D gene TRBD2, 6 bases. The V gene's germline CDR1 is DFQATT and CDR2 SNEGSKA (reference sequence). This CDR3 has 12 amino acids. V was clipped by 1 base and J by 7 bases, with 11 bases between them. The CDR3 sequence is CSARGVGLEQYF. DNA for the CDR3: TGCAGTGCTAGAGGGGTGGGACTGGAGCAGTACTTC.

The CDR3 loop is CASSLVVTGSYGYTF. The DNA of the CDR3 is TGTGCCAGCAGCTTAGTGGTAACGGGGAGCTATGGCTACACCTTC. The chain carries TRBV11-2 and TRBJ1-2; D not resolved. This CDR3 is 15 amino acids long. The germline V and J ends were trimmed by 1 base and 4 bases, with 13 bases remaining between them. Looked up from germline, CDR1 is SGHAT and CDR2 is FQNNGV. Based on the CDR3 plus reference TRBV11-2 and TRBJ1-2, the full variable domain is EAGVAQSPRYKIIEKRQSVAFWCNPISGHATLYWYQQILGQGPKLLIQFQNNGVVDDSQLPKDRFSAERLKGVDSTLKIQPAKLEDSAVYLCASSLVVTGSYGYTFGSGTRLTVV.

This clonotype has at least ten counts. This rearrangement joins TRBV6-2 or TRBV6-3 to TRBJ2-5; possibly TRBD1 or TRBD2 for D (5 bases each). Germline values: CDR1 MNHEY, CDR2 SVGEGT. This CDR3 is built from 13 residues. V shed 11 bases and J shed 5 bases, with 18 bases lying between them. CDR3: CALGTALRETQYF. The CDR3, as DNA: TGTGCCTTAGGGACGGCCTTGAGGGAGACCCAGTACTTC.

This rearrangement joins TRBV12-3 or TRBV12-4 to TRBJ1-1; no firm D call. This CDR3 spans 14 amino acids. V was pared by 7 bases and J by 3 bases, with 15 bases between. CDR3 DNA sequence: TGTGCCAGCAACGGAGGGATAAGCGACACTGAAGCTTTCTTT. This encodes CASNGGISDTEAFF.

In the case of this clonotype: A read error may be the cause here, since a much bigger clone is one base away. Because it lacks the conserved phenylalanine or tryptophan at the end, this CDR3 is likely a read error. CDR3 sequence (DNA): TGTGCCAGCAGGGGCGGGAGCTCCTACAATGAGCAGTTCCTC. Translation gives CASRGGSSYNEQFL. This sequence joins TRBV27 and TRBJ2-1; TRBD2 aligns across 7 bases. The J segment lost 0 bases and the V segment lost 6 bases, leaving 2 bases of the junction unmatched. The germline gives CDR1 MNHEY, CDR2 SMNVEV (reference sequence). The CDR3 extends over 14 amino acids.

The CDR3: CASSLPLGGTDTQYF. The CDR3 DNA is TGTGCCAGCAGTTTGCCCCTAGGGGGCACAGATACGCAGTATTTT. The V and J genes are TRBV28 and TRBJ2-3, with D possibly being TRBD1 (5 bases). Germline CDR1 and CDR2: MDHEN and SYDVKM. V lost 3 bases and J lost 1, with 11 bases in between. The CDR3 is 15 residues long.